This entry lists 8 T cell receptor beta chains sequenced from one sample in a study of spatial heterogeneity in lung cancer. Findings and limits, study-wide: Mutation tallies in tumors tracked expanded intratumoral alpha and beta TCR counts.

These TCRs are of unknown antigen specificity. Time point here: sample taken at primary tumor resection. TCRdb reanalysed the 5' RACE reads using MiXCR and keeps one entry per CDR3 protein. The table includes fewer than 6,500 distinct CDR3 sequences, roughly 22% detected once. This material consisted of lung tumor tissue, taken at surgery. The receptors here all came from a male donor with early-stage non-small cell lung cancer.

This clonotype was picked up a small number of times. The V gene is TRBV10-3, the J gene TRBJ2-7; D ambiguous. Trimming took off 4 bases at V and 7 bases at J, with 11 bases between the two ends. Germline CDR1 is ENHRY and CDR2 is SYGVKD. The CDR3 totals 12 residues. Here the CDR3 reads CAISGPLGEQYF. CDR3 DNA sequence: TGTGCCATCAGTGGACCTTTGGGGGAGCAGTACTTC.

This clonotype was observed a few times. The CDR3 sequence is CASSLPTGAYGYTF. Here the CDR3 DNA reads TGTGCCAGCTCACTTCCGACAGGGGCCTATGGCTACACCTTC. The chain employs TRBV18 and TRBJ1-2; the match to TRBD1 covers 8 bases. The V gene's germline CDR1 is KGHSH and CDR2 LQKENI. V lost 4 bases, J lost 4 bases, and 5 bases stayed unmatched. The CDR3 is 14 amino acids.

By its share, this clonotype is medium-sized. This chain uses TRBV23-1 with TRBJ2-2; D remains ambiguous. TRBV23-1 is an open reading frame, and its role is uncertain. V dropped 2 bases and J dropped 4 bases, with 17 bases sitting between them. The CDR3 extends over 17 amino acids. CDR3 sequence: CASSQSTAWSVTGELFF. The CDR3 region has the DNA TGCGCCAGCAGTCAAAGCACAGCCTGGTCGGTCACCGGGGAGCTGTTTTTT.

The CDR3 DNA reads TGTGCCAGCTCCCGGGGAAAACAGGGCCCCCTCACAGATACGCAGTATTTT. It encodes CASSRGKQGPLTDTQYF. The gene calls are TRBV18 and TRBJ2-3; maybe TRBD1 (6 bases). CDR1 is KGHSH and CDR2 is LQKENI in the germline V gene. CDR3 length equals 17 residues. Trimming left V 6 bases short and J 2 bases short, with 21 bases between. Supplemented by reference TRBV18 and TRBJ2-3, the full variable domain reads NAGVMQNPRHLVRRRGQEARLRCSPMKGHSHVYWYRQLPEEGLKFMVYLQKENIIDESGMPKERFSAEFPKEGPSILRIQQVVRGDSAAYFCASSRGKQGPLTDTQYFGPGTRLTVL.

The genes are TRBV13 and TRBJ2-1; D might be TRBD2 (6 bases). With 8 bases removed from V and 12 bases from J, the gap between germline ends came to 14 bases. Germline V CDR1 and CDR2: PRHDT, FYEKMQ (reference sequence). The CDR3 contains 11 residues. DNA for the CDR3: TGTGCCAGCGGTTTAGCGGCTGGGCAGTTCTTC. It codes for CASGLAAGQFF.

In this sample, this clonotype is large. The CDR3 region has the DNA TGTGCCAGCAGTTTGCCAAGTCGTGAGCCCCAGCATTTT. This encodes CASSLPSREPQHF. This chain links TRBV28 with TRBJ1-5; D uncertain. This CDR3 comprises 13 residues. In germline, CDR1 is MDHEN, CDR2 SYDVKM. V was cut by 3 bases and J by 8 bases, with 11 bases left in between.

In its sample, this clonotype was seen a few times. This chain uses TRBV9 with TRBJ2-7; D uncertain. CDR3 length: 12 amino acids. Germline loops: CDR1 SGDLS, CDR2 YYNGEE. V lost 4 bases, J lost 6 bases, and 11 bases lay in between. The CDR3 nucleotides are TGTGCCAGCAGCTCCGGGTCGGCCGAGCAGTACTTC. Translated: CASSSGSAEQYF.

This clonotype was detected many times. The gene calls are TRBV12-5 and TRBJ2-1, with 13 positions matching TRBD2. V shed 1 base and J 6 bases; nucleotides not matched to a gene: 3. In germline, CDR1 is LGHNT, CDR2 FRNRAP. The CDR3 spans 16 residues. The CDR3 DNA follows: TGTGCTAGTGGTTTGGCTACTAGCGGGAGGGCCAATGAGCAGTTCTTC. It translates to CASGLATSGRANEQFF.